This T cell receptor (beta chain) was identified in a study of PD-1 blockade in classical Hodgkin lymphoma. Study-wide points: Before treatment, complete responders showed about the same diversity as newly diagnosed patients. Diminished baseline TCR diversity has been reported in newly diagnosed patients relative to healthy donors. A significant rise in TCR diversity by C4D1 was seen for CD4+ but not CD8+ cells.

Of note for this clone: Its antigen is as yet unknown.

V was clipped by 4 bases and J by 1 base, with 11 bases between them. This CDR3 contains 14 residues. Germline V gene data show CDR1 as LGHNA and CDR2 as YSLEER. Here immunoSEQ multiplex PCR was the method, and the copy in TCRdb shows in-frame clones only, minus some. The sample carries about 42,000 clones, approximately 71% recorded once. Each patient experienced a relapse that followed autologous stem cell transplantation, and brentuximab vedotin exposure varied. Best response was recorded as complete response, partial response or progressive disease. The chain joins TRBV4-3 to TRBJ2-7, with TRBD1 as a possible D gene (5 bases). This sequence was found in a human donor with classical Hodgkin lymphoma. This material consisted of peripheral blood mononuclear cells (PBMCs), taken at baseline. The CDR3 DNA reads as TGCGCCAGCAGCCCCTATTCAGGGTCCTACGAGCAGTACTTC. The encoded protein is CASSPYSGSYEQYF.